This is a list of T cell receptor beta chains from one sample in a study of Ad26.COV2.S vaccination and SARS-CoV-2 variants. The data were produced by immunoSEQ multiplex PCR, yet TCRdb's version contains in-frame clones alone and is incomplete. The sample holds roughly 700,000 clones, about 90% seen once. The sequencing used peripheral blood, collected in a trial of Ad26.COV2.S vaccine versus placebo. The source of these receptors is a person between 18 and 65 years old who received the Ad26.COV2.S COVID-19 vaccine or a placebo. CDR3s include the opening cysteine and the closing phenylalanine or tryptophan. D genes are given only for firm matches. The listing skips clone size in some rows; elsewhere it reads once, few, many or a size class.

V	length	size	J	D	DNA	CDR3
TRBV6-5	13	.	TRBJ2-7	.	TGTGCCAGCAGTTACGGGCCCGCCTACGAGCAGTACTTC	CASSYGPAYEQYF
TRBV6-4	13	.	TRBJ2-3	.	TGTGCCAGCAGTGAACAGGATCTAGATACGCAGTATTTT	CASSEQDLDTQYF
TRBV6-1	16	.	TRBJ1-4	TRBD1	TGTGCCAGCAGTGAATTTTCGACAGGGAATGAAGGAAAACTGTTTTTT	CASSEFSTGNEGKLFF
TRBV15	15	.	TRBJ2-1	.	TGTGCCACAGAGGGACCGGGAGCACCCTACAATGAGCAGTTCTTC	CATEGPGAPYNEQFF
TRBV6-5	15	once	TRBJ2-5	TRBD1	TGTGCCAGCAGTTACGGCCGGACAGGGCAAGAGACCCAGTACTTC	CASSYGRTGQETQYF
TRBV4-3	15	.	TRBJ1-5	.	TGCGCCAGCAGCCAAGGATACGGGGGCAATCAGCCCCAGCATTTT	CASSQGYGGNQPQHF
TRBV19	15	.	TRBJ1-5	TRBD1	TGTGCCAGTAGTATCGGGACAGATAGCAATCAGCCCCAGCATTTT	CASSIGTDSNQPQHF
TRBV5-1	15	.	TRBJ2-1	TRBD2	TGCGCCAGCAGCCACCGGTTAGCGGGGTTCAATGAGCAGTTCTTC	CASSHRLAGFNEQFF
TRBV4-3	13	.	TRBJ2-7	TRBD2	TGCGCCAGCCCCCGGGCGGGACTAGGCGAGCAGTACTTC	CASPRAGLGEQYF
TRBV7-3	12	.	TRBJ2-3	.	TGTGCCAGCAGCTTAGGAGGGGGTACGCAGTATTTT	CASSLGGGTQYF
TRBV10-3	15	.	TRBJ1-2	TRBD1	TGTGCCATCAGATCAACCAGGGGGCGCGACTATGGCTACACCTTC	CAIRSTRGRDYGYTF
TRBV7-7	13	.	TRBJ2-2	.	TGTGCCAGCAGTTATATTTACTCGGGGGAGCTGTTTTTT	CASSYIYSGELFF
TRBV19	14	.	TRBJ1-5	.	TGTGCCAGTAGTATCTGGCAGGGAAATCAGCCCCAGCATTTT	CASSIWQGNQPQHF
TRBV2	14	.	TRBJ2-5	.	TGTGCCAGCAGTGAAGGCTGGGGCGGGGAGACCCAGTACTTC	CASSEGWGGETQYF
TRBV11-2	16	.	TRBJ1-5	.	TGTGCCAGCAGCCTAACTGCCGGGACGGGAATAGAGCCCCAGCATTTT	CASSLTAGTGIEPQHF
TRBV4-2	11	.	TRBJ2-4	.	TGTGCCAGCAGCCAAGAAAACATTCAGTACTTC	CASSQENIQYF
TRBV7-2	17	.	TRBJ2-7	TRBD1	TGTGCCAGCAGCGCGCGACAGGGCGGCAGGAGCTCCTACGAGCAGTACTTC	CASSARQGGRSSYEQYF
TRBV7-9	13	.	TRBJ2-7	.	TGTGCCACCTTAGGGGACCGCTCCTACGAGCAGTACTTC	CATLGDRSYEQYF
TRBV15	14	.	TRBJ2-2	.	TGTGCCACCACCATAACAGGGAACACCGGGGAGCTGTTTTTT	CATTITGNTGELFF
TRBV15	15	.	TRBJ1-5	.	TGTGCCACCAGCAGAGATAAAGGGCCGAATCAGCCCCAGCATTTT	CATSRDKGPNQPQHF
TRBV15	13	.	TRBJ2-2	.	TGTGCCACCAACAGAGACTACACCGGGGAGCTGTTTTTT	CATNRDYTGELFF
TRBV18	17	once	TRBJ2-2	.	TGTGCCAGCTCACCCAGACCGGCAGGGACCAACACCGGGGAGCTGTTTTTT	CASSPRPAGTNTGELFF
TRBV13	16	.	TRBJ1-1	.	TGTGCCAGCAGCCCCCCCGGGGGACAACTGAACACTGAAGCTTTCTTT	CASSPPGGQLNTEAFF
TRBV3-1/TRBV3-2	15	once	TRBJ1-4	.	TGTGCCAGCAGCCAAAACCCCGCGGGGGGAGAAAAACTGTTTTTT	CASSQNPAGGEKLFF
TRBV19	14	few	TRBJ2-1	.	TGTGCCAGTATGCTGGGGGACTCCAACAATGAGCAGTTCTTC	CASMLGDSNNEQFF
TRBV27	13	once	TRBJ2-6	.	TGTGCCAGCAAGAATCCTGGGGCCAACGTCCTGACTTTC	CASKNPGANVLTF
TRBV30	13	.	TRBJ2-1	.	TGTGCCTGGGGTGGGAGCCTCTACAATGAGCAGTTCTTC	CAWGGSLYNEQFF
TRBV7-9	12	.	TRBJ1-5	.	TGTGCCAGCGCAAATAGCAATCAGCCCCAGCATTTT	CASANSNQPQHF
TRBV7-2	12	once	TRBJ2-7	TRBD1	TGTGCCAGCAGCTTCCGGACAGGGGAGCAGTACTTC	CASSFRTGEQYF
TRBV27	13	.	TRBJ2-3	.	TGTGCCAGCAGCCCATGGGGGGCGGGAACGCAGTATTTT	CASSPWGAGTQYF
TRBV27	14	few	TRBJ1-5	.	TGTGCCAGCAGTTTACAGGGGTCAGGGCAGCCCCAGCATTTT	CASSLQGSGQPQHF
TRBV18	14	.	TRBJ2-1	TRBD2	TGTGCCAGCTCATCGACTAGCGGGAGTGATGAGCAGTTCTTC	CASSSTSGSDEQFF
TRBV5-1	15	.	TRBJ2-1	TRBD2	TGCGCCAGCAGCCTATCGACTAGCGGGTACAATGAGCAGTTCTTC	CASSLSTSGYNEQFF
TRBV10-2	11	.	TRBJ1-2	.	TGCGCCAGCAGTGAGGGGAGCGGCTACACCTTC	CASSEGSGYTF
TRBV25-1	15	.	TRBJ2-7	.	TGTGCCAGCAGTGAATATAAAGGGAGCTCCTACGAGCAGTACTTC	CASSEYKGSSYEQYF
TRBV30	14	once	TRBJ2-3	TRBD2	TGTGCCGGAACAAAAGCGGGGCACACAGATACGCAGTATTTT	CAGTKAGHTDTQYF
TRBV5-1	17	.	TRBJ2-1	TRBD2	TGCGCCAGCAGCCAGTCTAGCGGGAGCCCGAAAGGGGATGAGCAGTTCTTC	CASSQSSGSPKGDEQFF
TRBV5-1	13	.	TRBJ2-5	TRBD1	TGCGCCAGCAGCTTGACAGGGGATGAGACCCAGTACTTC	CASSLTGDETQYF
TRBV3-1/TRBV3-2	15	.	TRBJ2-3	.	TGTGCCAGCAGCCAAGATCTCGCCCGAGGGGATACGCAGTATTTT	CASSQDLARGDTQYF
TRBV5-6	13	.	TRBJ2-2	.	TGTGCCAGCAGCTTAACGGGCACCGGGGAGCTGTTTTTT	CASSLTGTGELFF
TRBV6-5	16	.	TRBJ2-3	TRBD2	TGTGCCAGCAGTTACCTGAGCGGGAGTTTAATGGATACGCAGTATTTT	CASSYLSGSLMDTQYF
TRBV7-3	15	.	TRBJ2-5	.	TGTGCCAGCAGCTTAAGAGGGGAGAGGCCAGAGACCCAGTACTTC	CASSLRGERPETQYF
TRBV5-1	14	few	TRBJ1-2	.	TGCGCCAGCAGCCGTGATGGCTCGACCTATGGCTACACCTTC	CASSRDGSTYGYTF
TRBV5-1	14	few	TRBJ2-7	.	TGCGCCAGCAGCTTGGCAGGGGAGCTTTACGAGCAGTACTTC	CASSLAGELYEQYF
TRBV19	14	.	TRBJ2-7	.	TGTGCCAGTAGTAGTCTGGACAGTCACGCCGAGCAGTACTTC	CASSSLDSHAEQYF
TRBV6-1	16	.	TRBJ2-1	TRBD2	TGTGCCAGCAGTGAACTCCTTGCGGGAGGGCCAAATGAGCAGTTCTTC	CASSELLAGGPNEQFF
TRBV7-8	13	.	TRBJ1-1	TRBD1	TGTGCCAGCAGTGACAGGGGGAACACTGAAGCTTTCTTT	CASSDRGNTEAFF
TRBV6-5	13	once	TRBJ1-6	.	TGTGCCAGCCGCGGGGCGACGGTCTCACCCCTCCACTTT	CASRGATVSPLHF
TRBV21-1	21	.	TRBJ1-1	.	TGTGCCAGCAGCAAACCCACCGGGGGGACATCTATACACCCTTTGAACACTGAAGCTTTCTTT	CASSKPTGGTSIHPLNTEAFF
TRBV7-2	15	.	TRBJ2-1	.	TGTGCCAGCAGCCCCGAGCCTGGTCCCTACAATGAGCAGTTCTTC	CASSPEPGPYNEQFF
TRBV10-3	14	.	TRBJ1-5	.	TGTGCCATCAGTGAGTCCTCGGAGAATCAGCCCCAGCATTTT	CAISESSENQPQHF
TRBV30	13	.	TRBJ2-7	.	TGTGCCTGGAAAGGGCCCCGAGGGAGAGAGCAGTACTTC	CAWKGPRGREQYF
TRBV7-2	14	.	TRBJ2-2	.	TGTGCCAGCAGCTTTACCGGGGGATCCGGGGAGCTGTTTTTT	CASSFTGGSGELFF
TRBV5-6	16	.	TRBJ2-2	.	TGTGCCAGCAGCTTGGGGACGGGGACTCCCAGCGGGGAGCTGTTTTTT	CASSLGTGTPSGELFF
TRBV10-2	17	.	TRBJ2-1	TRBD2	TGCGCCAGCAGTGAGCTCCGCGGGAGGACCCTCTACAATGAGCAGTTCTTC	CASSELRGRTLYNEQFF